This T cell receptor (beta chain) originates from a study of shared clonotypes between healthy human individuals. In the study overall: The plates for each donor numbered three CD4 naive, three CD4 memory, two CD8 naive and one CD8 memory. Study-wide points: Despite large depth, rarefaction showed incomplete sorted-subset sequencing. Owing to a small donor count, the genetic and exposure-history diversity represented was limited. Clonotypes not shared had lower generation probabilities than those common to all four donors.

As regards this clone: What it recognizes is unknown.

Assay: immunoSEQ multiplex PCR; the TCRdb copy retains only in-frame clones and omits some. The sample includes approximately 1,000,000 clones, approximately 75% of them seen just once. V was clipped by 2 bases and J by 5 bases; unmatched bases: 3. The CDR3 covers 14 residues. Germline lookup yields CDR1 MNHNS and CDR2 SASEGT. The receptor's source is a man between 18 and 29 years old in good health. Some clones in this sample may be carry-over from other donors' samples. V usage is TRBV6-1 and J usage is TRBJ1-5, with 7 bases aligning to TRBD1. Sequences were obtained from memory CD4+ T cells from PBMCs. Subset specified: CD45RA-negative fraction. The CDR3 loop reads CASSEQGGHQPQHF. CDR3 DNA: TGTGCCAGCAGTGAACAAGGGGGCCATCAGCCCCAGCATTTT.